Below, one T cell receptor (beta chain) is given with its context. Its antigen is not identified. TCRdb redid the calling of the RT-PCR reads with MiXCR, one entry per CDR3 protein. The sample lists hundreds of thousands of distinct CDR3 sequences; less than 20% were seen once. Trimming took off 8 bases at V and 3 bases at J, with 14 bases between the two ends. The CDR3 totals 13 residues. The data derive from a study of response to subunit inactivated influenza vaccine. General study results and limits: Seasonal influenza vaccination, on each occasion, was suggested by the authors to recruit few new T cells.

The genes are TRBV12-3 or TRBV12-4 and TRBJ2-7; tentative D call: TRBD1 (6 bases). The clonotype was recovered from a man in his fifties or sixties who received an inactivated influenza vaccine. The source was PBMCs from blood, collected 4 to 6 days after vaccination. For the CDR3, the DNA is TGTGCCAGCCTTAAGGGCAGGGGCTACGAGCAGTACTTC. It yields the protein CASLKGRGYEQYF.